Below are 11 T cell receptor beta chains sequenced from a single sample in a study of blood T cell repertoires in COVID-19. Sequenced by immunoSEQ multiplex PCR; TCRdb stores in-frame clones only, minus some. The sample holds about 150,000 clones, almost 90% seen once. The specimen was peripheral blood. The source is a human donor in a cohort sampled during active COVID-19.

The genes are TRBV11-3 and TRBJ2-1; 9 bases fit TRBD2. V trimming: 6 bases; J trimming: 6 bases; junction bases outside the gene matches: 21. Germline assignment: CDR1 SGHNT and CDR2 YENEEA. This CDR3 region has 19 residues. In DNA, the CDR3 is TGTGCCAGCAGGGGGAGGGGGCTAGCGGGGCAGGTCGGAACCAATGAGCAGTTCTTC. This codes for CASRGRGLAGQVGTNEQFF. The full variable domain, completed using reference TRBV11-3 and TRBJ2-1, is EAGVVQSPRYKIIEKKQPVAFWCNPISGHNTLYWYLQNLGQGPELLIRYENEEAVDDSQLPKDRFSAERLKGVDSTLKIQPAELGDSAVYLCASRGRGLAGQVGTNEQFFGPGTRLTVL.

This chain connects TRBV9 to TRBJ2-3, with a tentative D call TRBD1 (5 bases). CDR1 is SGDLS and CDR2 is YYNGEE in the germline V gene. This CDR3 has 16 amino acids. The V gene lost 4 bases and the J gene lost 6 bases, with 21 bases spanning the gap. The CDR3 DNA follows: TGTGCCAGCAGCAGCCAGACAGCCTCATCCACGGATACGCAGTATTTT. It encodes CASSSQTASSTDTQYF.

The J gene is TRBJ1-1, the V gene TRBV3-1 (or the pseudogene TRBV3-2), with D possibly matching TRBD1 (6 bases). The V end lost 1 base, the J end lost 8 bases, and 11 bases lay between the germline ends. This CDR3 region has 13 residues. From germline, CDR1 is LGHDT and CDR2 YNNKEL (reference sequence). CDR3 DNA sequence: TGTGCCAGCAGCCAAGTCCTCGGGACAGAAGCTTTCTTT. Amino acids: CASSQVLGTEAFF.

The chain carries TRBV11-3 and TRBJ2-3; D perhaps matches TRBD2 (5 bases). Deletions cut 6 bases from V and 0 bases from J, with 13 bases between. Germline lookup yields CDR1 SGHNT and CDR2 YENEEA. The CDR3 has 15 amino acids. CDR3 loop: CASSYGETSTDTQYF. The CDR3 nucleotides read TGTGCCAGCAGTTACGGGGAGACTAGCACAGATACGCAGTATTTT.

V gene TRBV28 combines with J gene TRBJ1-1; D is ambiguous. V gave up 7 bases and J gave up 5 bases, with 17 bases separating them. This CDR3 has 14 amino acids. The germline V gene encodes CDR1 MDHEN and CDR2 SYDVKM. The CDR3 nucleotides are TGTGCCAGCACCGACCCCAGGTTAGGTACTGAAGCTTTCTTT. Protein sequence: CASTDPRLGTEAFF. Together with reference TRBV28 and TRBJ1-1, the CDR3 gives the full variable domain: DVKVTQSSRYLVKRTGEKVFLECVQDMDHENMFWYRQDPGLGLRLIYFSYDVKMKEKGDIPEGYSVSREKKERFSLILESASTNQTSMYLCASTDPRLGTEAFFGQGTRLTVV.

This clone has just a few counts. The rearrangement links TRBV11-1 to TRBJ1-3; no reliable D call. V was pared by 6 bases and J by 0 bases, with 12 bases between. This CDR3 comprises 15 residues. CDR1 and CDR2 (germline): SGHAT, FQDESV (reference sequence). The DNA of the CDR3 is TGTGCCAGCAGTAGTGAGTGGAGCTCTGGAAACACCATATATTTT. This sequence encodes CASSSEWSSGNTIYF.

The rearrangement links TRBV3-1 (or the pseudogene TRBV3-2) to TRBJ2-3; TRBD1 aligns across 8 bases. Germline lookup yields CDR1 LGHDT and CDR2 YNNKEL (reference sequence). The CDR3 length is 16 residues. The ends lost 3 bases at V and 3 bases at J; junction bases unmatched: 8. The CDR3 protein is CASSHSQGDLTDTQYF. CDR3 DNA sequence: TGTGCCAGCAGCCACTCACAGGGGGACCTAACAGATACGCAGTATTTT.

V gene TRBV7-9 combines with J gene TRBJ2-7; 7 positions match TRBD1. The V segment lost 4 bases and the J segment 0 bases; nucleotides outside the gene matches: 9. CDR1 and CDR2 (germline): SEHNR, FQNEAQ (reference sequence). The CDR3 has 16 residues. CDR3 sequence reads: CASSSLAGTVSYEQYF. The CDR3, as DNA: TGTGCCAGCAGCTCCCTGGCAGGGACAGTCTCCTACGAGCAGTACTTC.

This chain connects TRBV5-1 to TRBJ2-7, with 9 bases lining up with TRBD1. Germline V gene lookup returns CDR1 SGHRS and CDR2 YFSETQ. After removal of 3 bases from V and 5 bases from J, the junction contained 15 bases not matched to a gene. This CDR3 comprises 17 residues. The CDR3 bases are TGCGCCAGCAGCTCGAAAAGACGGGACAGGGTCGGGAACGAGCAGTACTTC. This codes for CASSSKRRDRVGNEQYF.

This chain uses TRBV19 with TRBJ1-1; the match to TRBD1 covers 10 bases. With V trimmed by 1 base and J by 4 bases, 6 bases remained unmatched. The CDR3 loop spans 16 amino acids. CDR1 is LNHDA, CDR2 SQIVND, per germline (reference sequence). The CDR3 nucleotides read TGTGCCAGTAGTATAGCTCCCCGGACAGGGGGCACTGAAGCTTTCTTT. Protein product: CASSIAPRTGGTEAFF.

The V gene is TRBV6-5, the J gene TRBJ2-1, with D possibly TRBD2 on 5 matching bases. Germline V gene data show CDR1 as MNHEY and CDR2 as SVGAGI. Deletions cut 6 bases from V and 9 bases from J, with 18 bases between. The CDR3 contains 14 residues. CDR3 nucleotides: TGTGCCAGCAGCCTTAGTCAACAAGGAGGTGAGCAGTTCTTC. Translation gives CASSLSQQGGEQFF.